A single sample gave rise to the 23 T cell receptor beta chains below, sequenced in a study of T-cell memory formation after mild COVID-19. MiXCR, run by TCRdb on the 5' RACE reads, gives a single entry per CDR3 protein. The sample contains hundreds of thousands of distinct CDR3 sequences, around 28% of which appear only once. Source material: PBMCs or a T cell subset sorted from them (not recorded which). The receptors come from an adult woman who had mild COVID-19 (a few samples of this study predate the infection). Cell type and time point are not known.

The table lists this clonotype with a few counts. This sequence joins TRBV29-1 and TRBJ2-1; TRBD2 might be the D (6 bases). The germline V and J ends were trimmed by 4 bases and 0 bases, with 13 bases remaining between them. CDR1 is SQVTM and CDR2 is ANQGSEA in the germline V gene. This CDR3 spans 15 amino acids. As DNA, the CDR3 is TGCAGCGTTGTCGGAGGGTCCGTCTCCTACAATGAGCAGTTCTTC. Translation: CSVVGGSVSYNEQFF.

The chain employs TRBV9 and TRBJ2-5; D is unresolved. Germline V gene sequence: CDR1 SGDLS, CDR2 YYNGEE. Trimming took off 1 base at V and 5 bases at J, with 15 bases between the two ends. This CDR3 region has 15 residues. CDR3 protein: CASSVYVHPEETQYF. Here the CDR3 DNA reads TGTGCCAGCAGCGTATATGTCCACCCGGAGGAGACCCAGTACTTC.

This clonotype was recorded a few times. This chain links TRBV5-1 with TRBJ1-1, with D perhaps TRBD1 (6 bases). The CDR3 is 15 amino acids. Per germline, CDR1 SGHRS and CDR2 YFSETQ. The V gene lost 3 bases and the J gene lost 3 bases, with 15 bases spanning the gap. CDR3 coding DNA: TGCGCCAGCAGCTACGCACAGGGTAGCCACACTGAAGCTTTCTTT. Protein product: CASSYAQGSHTEAFF.

The rearrangement joins TRBV7-6 to TRBJ2-3, with 7 bases fitting TRBD2. Germline V gives CDR1 SGHVS, CDR2 FNYEAQ. After removal of 5 bases from V and 0 bases from J, the junction contained 8 bases not matched to a gene. There are 16 residues in the CDR3. The CDR3 reads CASSKSSGASTDTQYF. The CDR3 nucleotides are TGTGCCAGCAGCAAATCTAGCGGAGCTAGCACAGATACGCAGTATTTT.

This chain connects TRBV5-1 to TRBJ2-3; D possibly corresponds to TRBD2 (6 bases). The V end lost 7 bases, the J end lost 0 bases, and 15 bases lay between the germline ends. Germline V gene data show CDR1 as SGHRS and CDR2 as YFSETQ. There are 15 residues in the CDR3. The chain's CDR3 is CASSLSGKSTDTQYF. Written as DNA, the CDR3 is TGCGCCAGCTCCCTTAGCGGCAAAAGCACAGATACGCAGTATTTT.

The chain has TRBV7-6 and TRBJ2-1; 10 nucleotides agree with TRBD2. Germline trimming cut 5 bases from V and 4 bases from J; bases unmatched to any gene: 14. Germline CDR1 reads SGHVS; CDR2 reads FNYEAQ. CDR3 length equals 18 residues. CDR3 sequence (DNA): TGTGCCAGCAGCCCAACCAAACCTAGCGGGGGACCTTACAATGAGCAGTTCTTC. As protein: CASSPTKPSGGPYNEQFF.

The chain combines TRBV6-5 with TRBJ2-4; 8 bases align to TRBD2. There are 15 residues in the CDR3. V shed 5 bases and J 13 bases; nucleotides not matched to a gene: 16. Germline V gene data show CDR1 as MNHEY and CDR2 as SVGAGI. The DNA for the CDR3 is TGTGCCAGCAGTGCCCCCGGGACTAGTGTAGCTCTCCAGTACTTC. Amino acids: CASSAPGTSVALQYF.

This clonotype came up a few times. The rearrangement uses TRBV11-2 and TRBJ1-1; D perhaps matches TRBD1 (5 bases). V was trimmed by 0 bases and J by 3 bases, leaving 11 bases between them. CDR3 length equals 15 residues. CDR1 and CDR2 (germline): SGHAT, FQNNGV. The CDR3 loop reads CASSLEVLGHTEAFF. CDR3 nucleotides: TGTGCCAGCAGCTTAGAGGTCTTGGGGCACACTGAAGCTTTCTTT.

The count of this clonotype is one. The chain couples TRBV5-1 to TRBJ2-5; D unresolved. The V gene lost 7 bases and the J gene lost 5 bases, with 12 bases spanning the gap. Germline V CDR1 and CDR2: SGHRS, YFSETQ. The CDR3 is 12 residues long. In nucleotides, the CDR3 is TGCGCCAGCGCCCTGGGGTACGAGACCCAGTACTTC. This gives the protein CASALGYETQYF.

The chain has TRBV20-1 and TRBJ2-3, with TRBD2 identical over 12 bases. This CDR3 is 15 amino acids long. The V segment lost 6 bases and the J segment 2 bases; nucleotides outside the gene matches: 6. CDR1 DFQATT and CDR2 SNEGSKA come from the germline V gene (reference sequence). CDR3 residues: CSALAGGRVTDTQYF. The CDR3 DNA sequence: TGCAGTGCCCTAGCGGGGGGGCGAGTCACAGATACGCAGTATTTT.

The chain carries TRBV14 and TRBJ2-5, with 12 positions matching TRBD2. There are 16 residues in the CDR3. V gave up 4 bases and J gave up 4 bases; unmatched junction bases: 7. Germline loops: CDR1 SGHDN, CDR2 FVKESK. The CDR3 nucleotides read TGTGCCAGCAGCCGGAATCAACTAGCGGGGGGAGAGACCCAGTACTTC. It specifies CASSRNQLAGGETQYF.

In this sample, this clonotype turned up a few times. V gene TRBV5-1 combines with J gene TRBJ1-5; no reliable D call. Germline V lookup: CDR1 SGHRS, CDR2 YFSETQ. Trimming cost V 0 bases and J 7 bases, with 8 bases left between them. The CDR3 is 13 residues long. CDR3 coding DNA: TGCGCCAGCAGCTTGGAAACCAACCAGCCCCAGCATTTT. This codes for CASSLETNQPQHF.

This chain joins TRBV6-6 and TRBJ2-3, with no clear D. Trimming took 5 bases from V and 3 from J, leaving 15 bases between them. This CDR3 is built from 15 residues. Germline V gene lookup returns CDR1 MNHNY and CDR2 SVGAGI (reference sequence). CDR3 region: CASSPRLLRTDTQYF. As DNA, the CDR3 is TGTGCCAGCAGTCCTCGTTTGCTCCGAACAGATACGCAGTATTTT.

The chain recombines TRBV24-1 with TRBJ2-1; 14 bases agree with TRBD2. V lost 10 bases to trimming and J lost 9 bases; unmatched junction nucleotides: 4. Germline V gene sequence: CDR1 KGHDR, CDR2 SFDVKD. There are 13 residues in the CDR3. As DNA, the CDR3 is TGTGCCACGGGACTAGCGGGAGTTGGTGAGCAGTTCTTC. Translated, it gives CATGLAGVGEQFF.

The J gene is TRBJ2-6, the V gene TRBV6-6, with 7 bases lining up with TRBD1. Trimming cost V 6 bases and J 2 bases; bases outside gene matches: 4. The germline V gene has CDR1 MNHNY and CDR2 SVGAGI (reference sequence). CDR3 size: 15 residues. CDR3 in DNA: TGTGCCAGCAGGGACGACAGGGCTGGGGCCAACGTCCTGACTTTC. Translation gives CASRDDRAGANVLTF.

This chain joins TRBV5-5 and TRBJ2-1; maybe TRBD2 (5 bases). CDR1 SGHKS and CDR2 YYEKEE come from the germline V gene (reference sequence). The CDR3 runs to 18 residues. Trimming cost V 0 bases and J 5 bases, with 21 bases left between them. The CDR3: CASSLGPGLEKLDNEQFF. The CDR3 DNA reads as TGTGCCAGCAGCTTGGGGCCGGGGTTGGAGAAGCTGGACAATGAGCAGTTCTTC.

CDR3 sequence: CASSNLARGETQYF. For the CDR3, the DNA is TGTGCCAGCAGTAATCTCGCACGGGGAGAGACCCAGTACTTC. The chain combines TRBV6-5 with TRBJ2-5; a weak D match, TRBD2 (5 bases). The CDR3 runs to 14 residues. Trimming shortened V by 5 bases and J by 4 bases, and 14 bases separated the two germline ends. Per the germline V gene, CDR1 is MNHEY and CDR2 is SVGAGI.

This clonotype was recorded at least ten times. An end of the junction differs from the germline gene, which may be a read error. V is TRBV5-1 and J is TRBJ2-3; no definite D call. CDR1 and CDR2 (germline): SGHRS, YFSETQ. The CDR3 sequence is 12 residues long. The CDR3 loop is CASSLPTDTQYF. The CDR3 DNA follows: TGTGCCAGCAGTTTACCTACAGATACGCAGTATTTT.

The chain carries TRBV24-1 and TRBJ2-1; possible D gene TRBD2, 5 bases. This CDR3 contains 14 residues. V dropped 4 bases and J dropped 7 bases, with 13 bases sitting between them. Germline CDR1 reads KGHDR; CDR2 reads SFDVKD. CDR3 nucleotide sequence: TGTGCCACCAGTGACCTAGCTGGGGAGAATGAGCAGTTCTTC. Encoded protein: CATSDLAGENEQFF.

The chain recombines TRBV5-5 with TRBJ2-7, with D possibly being TRBD1 (6 bases). Trimming shortened V by 4 bases and J by 0 bases, and 14 bases separated the two germline ends. The CDR3 runs 15 residues. Germline V CDR1 and CDR2: SGHKS, YYEKEE (reference sequence). CDR3 sequence: CASSIDRLSSYEQYF. The DNA of the CDR3 is TGTGCCAGCAGCATAGACAGGTTGAGCTCCTACGAGCAGTACTTC.

This clonotype was counted a few times. V gene TRBV7-6 combines with J gene TRBJ2-5, with D unclear. CDR3 length: 14 amino acids. V was cut by 5 bases and J by 4 bases, with 14 bases left in between. Germline-derived CDR1 and CDR2 are SGHVS and FNYEAQ. In DNA, the CDR3 is TGTGCCAGCAGCCTTCGAAATCGTGGAGAGACCCAGTACTTC. Its translation: CASSLRNRGETQYF. Combining the CDR3 with reference TRBV7-6 and TRBJ2-5 gives the whole variable domain GAGVSQSPRYKVTKRGQDVALRCDPISGHVSLYWYRQALGQGPEFLTYFNYEAQQDKSGLPNDRFSAERPEGSISTLTIQRTEQRDSAMYRCASSLRNRGETQYFGPGTRLLVL.

The gene calls are TRBV24-1 and TRBJ2-2, with D perhaps assigned TRBD1 or TRBD2 (5 bases each). CDR3 length: 16 residues. Germline V gives CDR1 KGHDR, CDR2 SFDVKD. V was trimmed by 1 base and J by 5 bases, leaving 13 bases between them. The CDR3 spells CATSDFAREMTGELFF. In DNA form, the CDR3 reads TGTGCCACCAGTGATTTCGCCAGGGAGATGACCGGGGAGCTGTTTTTT.

This clonotype appeared a few times. The chain uses TRBV29-1 and TRBJ2-5, with 8 bases lining up with TRBD1. CDR3 length: 15 residues. Germline lookup yields CDR1 SQVTM and CDR2 ANQGSEA. Unmatched junction bases numbered 16, after V lost 8 bases and J lost 5 bases. The chain's CDR3 is CSTVGQGARDETQYF. The CDR3 DNA sequence: TGCAGCACGGTGGGGCAGGGGGCGCGGGATGAGACCCAGTACTTC.